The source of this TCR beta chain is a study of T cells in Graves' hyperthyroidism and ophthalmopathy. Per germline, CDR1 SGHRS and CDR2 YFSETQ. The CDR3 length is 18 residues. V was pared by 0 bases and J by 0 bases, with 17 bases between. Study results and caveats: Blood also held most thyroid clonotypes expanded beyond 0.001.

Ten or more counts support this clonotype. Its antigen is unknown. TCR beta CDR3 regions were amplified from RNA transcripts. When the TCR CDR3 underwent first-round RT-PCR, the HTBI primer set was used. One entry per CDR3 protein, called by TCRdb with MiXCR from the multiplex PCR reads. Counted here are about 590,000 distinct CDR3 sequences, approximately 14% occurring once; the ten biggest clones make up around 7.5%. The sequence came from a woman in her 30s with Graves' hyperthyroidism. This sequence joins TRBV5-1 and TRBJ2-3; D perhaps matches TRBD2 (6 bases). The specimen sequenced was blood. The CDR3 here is CASSLGLRGSGSTDTQYF. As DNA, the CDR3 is TGCGCCAGCAGCTTGGGACTGCGGGGAAGCGGGAGCACAGATACGCAGTATTTT.